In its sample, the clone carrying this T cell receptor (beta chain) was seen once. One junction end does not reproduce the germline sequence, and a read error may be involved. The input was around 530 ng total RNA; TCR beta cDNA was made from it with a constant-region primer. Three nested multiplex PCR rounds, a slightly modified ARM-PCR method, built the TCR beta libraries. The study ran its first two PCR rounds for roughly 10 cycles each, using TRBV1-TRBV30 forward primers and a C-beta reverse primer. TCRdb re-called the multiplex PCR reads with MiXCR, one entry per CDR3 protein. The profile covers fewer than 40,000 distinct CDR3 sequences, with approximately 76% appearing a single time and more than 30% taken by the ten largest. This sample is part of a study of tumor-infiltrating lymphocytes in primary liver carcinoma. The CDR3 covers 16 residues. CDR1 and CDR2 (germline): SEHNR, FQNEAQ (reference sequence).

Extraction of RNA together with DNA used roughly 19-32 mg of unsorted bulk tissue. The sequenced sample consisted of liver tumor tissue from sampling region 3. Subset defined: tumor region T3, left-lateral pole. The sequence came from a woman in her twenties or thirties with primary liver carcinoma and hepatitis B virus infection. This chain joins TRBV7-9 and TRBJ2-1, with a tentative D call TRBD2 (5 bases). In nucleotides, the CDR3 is TGTGCTAGCAGCTTTAGTAGGGCGGGCTCCTACAATGAGCAGGTCTTC. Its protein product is CASSFSRAGSYNEQVF. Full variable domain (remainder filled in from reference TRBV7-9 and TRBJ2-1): DTGVSQNPRHKITKRGQNVTFRCDPISEHNRLYWYRQTLGQGPEFLTYFQNEAQLEKSRLLSDRFSAERPKGSFSTLEIQRTEQGDSAMYLCASSFSRAGSYNEQVFGPGTRLTVL.